The source of this T cell receptor beta chain is a study of T-cell reconstitution after alpha-beta-depleted transplantation in children. The V gene's germline CDR1 is SGHDT and CDR2 YYEEEE. The CDR3 totals 13 residues. Trimming took 4 bases from V and 1 from J, leaving 8 bases between them. Construction of the TCRbeta library involved unique molecular identifiers. Using its own MiXCR run on the PCR reads, TCRdb lists one record per CDR3 protein. This repertoire shows about 240,000 distinct CDR3 sequences, 12% found once; its top ten account for around 3%. V usage is TRBV5-6 and J usage is TRBJ1-1; D is undetermined. This TCR was sampled from a human donor who donated a stem cell graft to a child with acute lymphoblastic leukemia. This specimen was PBMCs from the stem cell graft donor, taken from the stem cell graft. The CDR3 DNA follows: TGTGCCAGCAGCGGCTCTTGGAACACTGAAGCTTTCTTT. Its protein product is CASSGSWNTEAFF. Together with reference TRBV5-6 and TRBJ1-1, the CDR3 gives the full variable domain: DAGVTQSPTHLIKTRGQQVTLRCSPKSGHDTVSWYQQALGQGPQFIFQYYEEEERQRGNFPDRFSGHQFPNYSSELNVNALLLGDSALYLCASSGSWNTEAFFGQGTRLTVV.